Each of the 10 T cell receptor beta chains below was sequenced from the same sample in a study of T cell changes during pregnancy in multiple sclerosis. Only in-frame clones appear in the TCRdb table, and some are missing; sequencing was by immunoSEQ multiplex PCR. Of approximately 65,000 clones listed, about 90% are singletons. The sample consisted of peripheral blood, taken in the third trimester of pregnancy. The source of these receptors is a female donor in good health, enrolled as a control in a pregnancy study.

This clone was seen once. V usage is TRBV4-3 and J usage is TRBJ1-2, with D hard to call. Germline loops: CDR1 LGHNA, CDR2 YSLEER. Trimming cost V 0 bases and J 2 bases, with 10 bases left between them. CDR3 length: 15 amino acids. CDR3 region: CASSQDNRRNYGYTF. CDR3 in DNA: TGCGCCAGCAGCCAAGATAATAGAAGAAACTATGGCTACACCTTC.

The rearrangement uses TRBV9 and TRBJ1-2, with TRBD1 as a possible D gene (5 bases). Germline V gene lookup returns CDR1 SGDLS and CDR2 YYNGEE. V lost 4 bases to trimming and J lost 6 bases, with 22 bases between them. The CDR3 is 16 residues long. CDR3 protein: CASSPSLSGGENGYTF. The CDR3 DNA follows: TGTGCCAGCAGCCCGTCCCTCTCGGGGGGTGAGAATGGCTACACCTTC.

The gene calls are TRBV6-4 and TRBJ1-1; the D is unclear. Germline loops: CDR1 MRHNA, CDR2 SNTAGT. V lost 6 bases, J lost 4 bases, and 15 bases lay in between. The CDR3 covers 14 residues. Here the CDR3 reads CASRGGKGGTEAFF. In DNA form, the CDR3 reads TGTGCCAGCAGGGGCGGGAAGGGAGGCACTGAAGCTTTCTTT.

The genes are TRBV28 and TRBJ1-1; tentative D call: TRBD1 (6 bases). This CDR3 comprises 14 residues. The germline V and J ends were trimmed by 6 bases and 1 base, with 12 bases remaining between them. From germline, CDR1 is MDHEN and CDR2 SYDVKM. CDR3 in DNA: TGTGCCAGCAGCTGGGGGGGCGCGAACACTGAAGCTTTCTTT. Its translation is CASSWGGANTEAFF.

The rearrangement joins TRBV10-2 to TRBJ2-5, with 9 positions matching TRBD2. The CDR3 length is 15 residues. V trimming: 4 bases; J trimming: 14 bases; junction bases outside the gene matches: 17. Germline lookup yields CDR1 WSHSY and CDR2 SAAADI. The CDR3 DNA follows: TGCGCCAGCAGTGTAATGGCGGGGGGGCTGGAGACTCTCTACTTC. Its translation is CASSVMAGGLETLYF.

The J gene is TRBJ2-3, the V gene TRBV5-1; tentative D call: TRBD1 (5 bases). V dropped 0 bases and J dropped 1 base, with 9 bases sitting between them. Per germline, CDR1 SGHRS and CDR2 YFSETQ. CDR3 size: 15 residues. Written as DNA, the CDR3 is TGCGCCAGCAGCTTGGGACAGAGCCGCACAGATACGCAGTATTTT. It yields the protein CASSLGQSRTDTQYF.

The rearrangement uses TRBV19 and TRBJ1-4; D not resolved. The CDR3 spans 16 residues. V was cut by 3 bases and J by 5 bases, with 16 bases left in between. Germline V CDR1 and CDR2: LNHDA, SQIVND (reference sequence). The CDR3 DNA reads TGTGCCAGTAGTATCGGTGACACGGTGCAGAATGAAAAACTGTTTTTT. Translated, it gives CASSIGDTVQNEKLFF.

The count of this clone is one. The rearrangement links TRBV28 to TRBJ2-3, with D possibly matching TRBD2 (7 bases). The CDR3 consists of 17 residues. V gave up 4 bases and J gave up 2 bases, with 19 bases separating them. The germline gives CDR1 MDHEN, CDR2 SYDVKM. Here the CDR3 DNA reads TGTGCCAGCAGTTCCCTAGGGGGGGGCCGCCCCACAGATACGCAGTATTTT. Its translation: CASSSLGGGRPTDTQYF.

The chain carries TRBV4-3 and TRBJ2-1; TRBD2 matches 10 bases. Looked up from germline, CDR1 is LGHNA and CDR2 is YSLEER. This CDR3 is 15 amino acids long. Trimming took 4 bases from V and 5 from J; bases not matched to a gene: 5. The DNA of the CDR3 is TGCGCCAGCAGCCCCTCCGGGACTAGCGACAATGAGCAGTTCTTC. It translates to CASSPSGTSDNEQFF.

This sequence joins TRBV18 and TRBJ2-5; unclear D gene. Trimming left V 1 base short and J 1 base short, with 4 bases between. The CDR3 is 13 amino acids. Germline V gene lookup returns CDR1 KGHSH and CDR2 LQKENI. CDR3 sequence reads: CASSPLLQETQYF. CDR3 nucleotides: TGTGCCAGCTCACCACTCCTCCAAGAGACCCAGTACTTC.